This T cell receptor beta chain was obtained from a study of blood T cells in healthy people across ages. Findings and limits, study-wide: The diversity estimates, figures obtained from one million T cells, were considered underestimates. Older age went with lower TCR beta diversity per million T cells, in a roughly linear way. Expanded clonotype changes were possibly confounded by unknown donor CMV status.

Germline V CDR1 and CDR2: MNHEY, SMNVEV (reference sequence). V was clipped by 1 base and J by 8 bases; unmatched bases: 10. The CDR3 runs 16 residues. Together with a sample-barcoded 5' primer, a J-beta primer mix was included in a second PCR lasting about 7 to 11 cycles. With 12 random nucleotides, a template-switch adaptor tagged each individual cDNA molecule. TCRdb ran MiXCR on the 5' RACE reads and lists one entry per CDR3 protein. The sample lists 1.5 million to 2 million distinct CDR3 sequences; 30% to 35% were seen once. Regarding this clonotype: The antigen is not known.

This sequence originates from a woman aged 25 to 39 in good health. V and J are TRBV27 and TRBJ2-4, with 8 bases identical to TRBD1. Sequenced material: blood. The CDR3 DNA follows: TGTGCCAGCAGTTTATTATCCCCGACAGGGGCGGACATTCAGTACTTC. Its translation: CASSLLSPTGADIQYF.